Listed here are 11 T cell receptor beta chains from one sample, sequenced in a study of radiotherapy plus CTLA-4 blockade in lung cancer. Repertoires were generated with immunoSEQ multiplex PCR, while TCRdb's copy carries only in-frame clones and drops some. Of 35,000 to 40,000 clones in the sample, around 86% were seen once. Sequenced material: peripheral blood, taken from a patient treated with radiotherapy plus ipilimumab. Receptor source: a human donor with non-small cell lung cancer whose response to radiotherapy plus ipilimumab could not be evaluated.

CDR3: CASSLISGYGYTF. The CDR3 DNA sequence: TGTGCCAGCAGCTTAATATCGGGGTATGGCTACACCTTC. The J gene is TRBJ1-2, the V gene TRBV11-2; D remains unclear. V was shortened by 2 bases and J by 5 bases, with 9 bases between the two germline ends. The CDR3 runs to 13 residues. The germline gives CDR1 SGHAT, CDR2 FQNNGV.

The DNA for the CDR3 is TGTGCCAGCAGCCGAGCGAGCGAGCAGTACTTC. This encodes CASSRASEQYF. The rearrangement links TRBV2 to TRBJ2-7; D gene ambiguous. The germline CDR1 and CDR2 sequences are SNHLY and FYNNEI. The V and J ends lost 6 bases and 6 bases respectively, with 9 bases between them. The CDR3 runs 11 residues. Complete variable domain (other parts from reference TRBV2 and TRBJ2-7): EPEVTQTPSHQVTQMGQEVILRCVPISNHLYFYWYRQILGQKVEFLVSFYNNEISEKSEIFDDQFSVERPDGSNFTLKIRSTKLEDSAMYFCASSRASEQYFGPGTRLTVT.

The V call is TRBV7-9, the J call TRBJ2-3; 10 bases match TRBD2. CDR1 is SEHNR, CDR2 FQNEAQ, per germline (reference sequence). The CDR3 extends over 15 amino acids. V lost 5 bases and J lost 6; bases outside the gene matches: 8. The CDR3 is CASSQSGGAGDTQYF. In DNA, the CDR3 is TGTGCCAGCAGCCAAAGCGGGGGGGCGGGCGATACGCAGTATTTT.

The chain employs TRBV6-6 and TRBJ2-4; 10 bases line up with TRBD1. Germline trimming cut 4 bases from V and 5 bases from J; bases unmatched to any gene: 2. Germline V gene sequence: CDR1 MNHNY, CDR2 SVGAGI (reference sequence). This CDR3 has 14 residues. CDR3 in DNA: TGTGCCAGCAGTTCGACAGGGGGCCAAAACATTCAGTACTTC. It is translated as CASSSTGGQNIQYF.

With regard to this clone: The CDR3 end shows no conserved phenylalanine or tryptophan, and so a read error is likely. The DNA is omitted, as the CDR3 cannot be located on it reliably, and the CDR3 follows TCRdb's listing. CDR3 sequence reads: CASSESDRTQDFR. V is TRBV6-1 and J is TRBJ1-5. The CDR3 length equals 13 residues, ends included. Germline V gene sequence: CDR1 MNHNS, CDR2 SASEGT.

The chain employs TRBV28 and TRBJ1-5; D gene unclear. V shed 3 bases and J shed 1 base, with 10 bases lying between them. The germline V gene encodes CDR1 MDHEN and CDR2 SYDVKM. CDR3 length: 15 residues. CDR3 coding DNA: TGTGCCAGCAGTTTGGGAGGACCAAGCAATCAGCCCCAGCATTTT. This sequence encodes CASSLGGPSNQPQHF. Supplemented by reference TRBV28 and TRBJ1-5, the full variable domain reads DVKVTQSSRYLVKRTGEKVFLECVQDMDHENMFWYRQDPGLGLRLIYFSYDVKMKEKGDIPEGYSVSREKKERFSLILESASTNQTSMYLCASSLGGPSNQPQHFGDGTRLSIL.

The CDR3 spells CASRAGGRGYEQYF. CDR3 coding DNA: TGTGCCAGCAGGGCTGGCGGGAGAGGCTACGAGCAGTACTTC. The chain links TRBV2 to TRBJ2-7; the match to TRBD2 covers 7 bases. This CDR3 has 14 residues. Losses at the gene ends were 6 bases for V and 3 bases for J; bases not matched to a gene: 8. Germline loops: CDR1 SNHLY, CDR2 FYNNEI.

This chain joins TRBV29-1 and TRBJ1-5; D gene unclear. Trimming left V 4 bases short and J 5 bases short, with 9 bases between. CDR3 length: 12 amino acids. The germline gives CDR1 SQVTM, CDR2 ANQGSEA. CDR3 DNA sequence: TGCAGCGTTGGAGCTCGGGATCAGCCCCAGCATTTT. Translating gives CSVGARDQPQHF.

The V call is TRBV28, the J call TRBJ2-7; D call uncertain. CDR3 size: 11 residues. Germline values: CDR1 MDHEN, CDR2 SYDVKM. In DNA form, the CDR3 reads TGTGCTTCTGGGCCCTCCTACGAGCAGTACTTC. Residues: CASGPSYEQYF.

The V call is TRBV7-9, the J call TRBJ2-3; 8 bases align to TRBD1. Germline-derived CDR1 and CDR2 are SEHNR and FQNEAQ (reference sequence). There are 15 residues in the CDR3. V shed 8 bases and J 4 bases; nucleotides not matched to a gene: 11. Here the CDR3 reads CASGQGLAGADTQYF. CDR3 in DNA: TGTGCCAGCGGACAGGGTCTGGCAGGGGCAGATACGCAGTATTTT. The full variable domain, with the rest looked up from reference TRBV7-9 and TRBJ2-3, is DTGVSQNPRHKITKRGQNVTFRCDPISEHNRLYWYRQTLGQGPEFLTYFQNEAQLEKSRLLSDRFSAERPKGSFSTLEIQRTEQGDSAMYLCASGQGLAGADTQYFGPGTRLTVL.

The chain couples TRBV5-1 to TRBJ1-2; D possibly corresponds to TRBD1 (5 bases). CDR3 length: 14 amino acids. CDR1 is SGHRS and CDR2 is YFSETQ in the germline V gene. V lost 3 bases and J lost 4, with 13 bases in between. This chain's CDR3 is CASSSSGNVYGYTF. In DNA, the CDR3 is TGCGCCAGCAGCTCCTCAGGGAACGTCTATGGCTACACCTTC.